Listed below are T cell receptor beta chains from one sample, sequenced in a study of CD8 T cells in ankylosing spondylitis. TCRdb redid the calling of the 5' RACE reads with MiXCR, one entry per CDR3 protein. In the table there are over 400,000 distinct CDR3 sequences, 20% to 30% of which are singletons. The sequenced sample consisted of blood, either unsorted or a sorted T cell fraction (not recorded which). These receptors were collected from a male donor with ankylosing spondylitis. Both conserved end residues are part of each CDR3. The size of a clone is reported for some rows only, either as once, few or many, or as a class for expanded clones.

j_call: TRBJ2-6; v_call: TRBV6-1; clone_size: once; cdr3_aa: CASSKQGNLGSGANVLTF
j_call: TRBJ1-1; v_call: TRBV7-9; clone_size: -; cdr3_aa: CASSLKYGNTEAFF
j_call: TRBJ2-3; v_call: TRBV2; clone_size: few; cdr3_aa: CASGRFTDTQYF
j_call: TRBJ2-2; v_call: TRBV3-1; clone_size: -; cdr3_aa: CASSQDSGGSGTGELFF
j_call: TRBJ2-4; v_call: TRBV5-1; clone_size: -; cdr3_aa: CASSLLLGPENIQYF
j_call: TRBJ1-1; v_call: TRBV12-3/TRBV12-4; clone_size: many; cdr3_aa: CASTTTGVNTEAFF
j_call: TRBJ2-7; v_call: TRBV12-3/TRBV12-4; clone_size: -; cdr3_aa: CASSSGQSEQYF
j_call: TRBJ2-1; v_call: TRBV4-1; clone_size: few; cdr3_aa: CASSQGSGISYNEQFF
j_call: TRBJ2-3; v_call: TRBV5-1; clone_size: many; cdr3_aa: CASRQLFSTDTQYF
j_call: TRBJ1-3; v_call: TRBV29-1; clone_size: few; cdr3_aa: CSGTDSSGNTIYF
j_call: TRBJ1-2; v_call: TRBV4-2; clone_size: -; cdr3_aa: CASSQRRGQGNYGYTF
j_call: TRBJ1-1; v_call: TRBV5-1; clone_size: few; cdr3_aa: CASSRGQTNTEAFF
j_call: TRBJ2-1; v_call: TRBV11-2; clone_size: -; cdr3_aa: CASSLVSGRSGEQFF
j_call: TRBJ1-2; v_call: TRBV7-9; clone_size: -; cdr3_aa: CASSSEGGITNYGYTF
j_call: TRBJ2-7; v_call: TRBV2; clone_size: few; cdr3_aa: CASSDGGYEQYF
j_call: TRBJ2-1; v_call: TRBV20-1; clone_size: -; cdr3_aa: CSALLAGGVNEQFF
j_call: TRBJ2-3; v_call: TRBV10-3; clone_size: -; cdr3_aa: CAIKTGREGTDTQYF
j_call: TRBJ1-1; v_call: TRBV18; clone_size: -; cdr3_aa: CASSPPSVSNTEAFF
j_call: TRBJ1-5; v_call: TRBV15; clone_size: few; cdr3_aa: CATSSPRRGYNQPQHF
j_call: TRBJ2-3; v_call: TRBV5-1; clone_size: -; cdr3_aa: CASSLRPGTGGSDTQYF
j_call: TRBJ1-2; v_call: TRBV29-1; clone_size: -; cdr3_aa: CSAADSANYGYTF
j_call: TRBJ1-3; v_call: TRBV12-3/TRBV12-4; clone_size: -; cdr3_aa: CASSPNPGQESENTIYF
j_call: TRBJ1-5; v_call: TRBV2; clone_size: many; cdr3_aa: CASFRDSNQPQHF
j_call: TRBJ2-1; v_call: TRBV5-1; clone_size: -; cdr3_aa: CASSSRGRNNEQFF
j_call: TRBJ2-1; v_call: TRBV9; clone_size: many; cdr3_aa: CASSVGLLKSSYNEQFF
j_call: TRBJ1-2; v_call: TRBV6-1; clone_size: -; cdr3_aa: CASSEARDRGDYGYTF
j_call: TRBJ2-5; v_call: TRBV10-3; clone_size: -; cdr3_aa: CAISDDQETQYF
j_call: TRBJ1-1; v_call: TRBV12-3/TRBV12-4; clone_size: -; cdr3_aa: CASRLAGTDPEAFF
j_call: TRBJ1-2; v_call: TRBV11-2; clone_size: few; cdr3_aa: CASSTGQGLSYTF
j_call: TRBJ2-7; v_call: TRBV11-2; clone_size: -; cdr3_aa: CASSPSSGDEQYF
j_call: TRBJ2-3; v_call: TRBV7-9; clone_size: few; cdr3_aa: CASSPGLSPTIETQTF
j_call: TRBJ2-1; v_call: TRBV15; clone_size: -; cdr3_aa: CATSTRGAGEQFF
j_call: TRBJ1-2; v_call: TRBV2; clone_size: -; cdr3_aa: CASSEREDSYGYTF
j_call: TRBJ1-2; v_call: TRBV12-3/TRBV12-4; clone_size: once; cdr3_aa: CASSLGENYGYTF
j_call: TRBJ1-6; v_call: TRBV7-8; clone_size: -; cdr3_aa: CASSLGWQGTSPLHF
j_call: TRBJ2-1; v_call: TRBV12-3/TRBV12-4; clone_size: -; cdr3_aa: CASRGLAANEQFF
j_call: TRBJ2-3; v_call: TRBV5-1; clone_size: -; cdr3_aa: CASSLEGRAGTDTQYF
j_call: TRBJ2-5; v_call: TRBV12-3/TRBV12-4; clone_size: few; cdr3_aa: CASSSSSGKETQYF
j_call: TRBJ2-1; v_call: TRBV5-1; clone_size: -; cdr3_aa: CASRSTGSSYNEQFF
j_call: TRBJ1-4; v_call: TRBV7-9; clone_size: -; cdr3_aa: CASSLVGEEKLFF
j_call: TRBJ1-4; v_call: TRBV7-9; clone_size: -; cdr3_aa: CASSPPGKPNTVFF
j_call: TRBJ2-1; v_call: TRBV29-1; clone_size: -; cdr3_aa: CSVASGLVNEQFF
j_call: TRBJ1-1; v_call: TRBV25-1; clone_size: -; cdr3_aa: CASSDAGTLNTEAFF
j_call: TRBJ1-1; v_call: TRBV29-1; clone_size: -; cdr3_aa: CSPERTEAFF
j_call: TRBJ1-4; v_call: TRBV20-1; clone_size: few; cdr3_aa: CSARRTGGSEKLFF